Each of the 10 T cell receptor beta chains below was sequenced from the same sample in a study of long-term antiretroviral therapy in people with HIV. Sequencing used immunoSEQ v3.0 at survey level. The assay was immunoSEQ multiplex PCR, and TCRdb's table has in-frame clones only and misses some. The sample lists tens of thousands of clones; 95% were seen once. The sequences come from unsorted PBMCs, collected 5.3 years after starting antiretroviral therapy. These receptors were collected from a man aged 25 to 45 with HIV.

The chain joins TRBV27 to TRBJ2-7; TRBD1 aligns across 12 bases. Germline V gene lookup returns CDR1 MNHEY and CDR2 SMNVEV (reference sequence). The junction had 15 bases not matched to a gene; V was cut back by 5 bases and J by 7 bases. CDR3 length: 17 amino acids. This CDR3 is CASSPSYPGQGAREQYF. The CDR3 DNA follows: TGTGCCAGCAGTCCTTCATACCCGGGACAGGGGGCGCGAGAGCAGTACTTC.

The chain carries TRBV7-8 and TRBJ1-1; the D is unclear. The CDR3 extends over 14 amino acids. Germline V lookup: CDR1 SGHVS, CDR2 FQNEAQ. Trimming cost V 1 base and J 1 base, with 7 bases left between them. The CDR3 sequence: CASSLGGGNTEAFF. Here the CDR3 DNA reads TGTGCCAGCAGCTTAGGAGGAGGGAACACTGAAGCTTTCTTT.

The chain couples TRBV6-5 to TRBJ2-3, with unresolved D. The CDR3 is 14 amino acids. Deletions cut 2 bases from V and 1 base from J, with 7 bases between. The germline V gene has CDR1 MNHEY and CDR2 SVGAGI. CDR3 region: CASSYGFRTDTQYF. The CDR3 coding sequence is TGTGCCAGCAGTTACGGCTTCCGCACAGATACGCAGTATTTT.

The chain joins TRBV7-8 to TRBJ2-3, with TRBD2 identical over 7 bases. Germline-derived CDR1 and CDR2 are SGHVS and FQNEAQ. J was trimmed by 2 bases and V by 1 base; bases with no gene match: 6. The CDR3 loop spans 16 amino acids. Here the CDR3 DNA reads TGTGCCAGCAGCTTAGGGCAGGGAGGGCTCACAGATACGCAGTATTTT. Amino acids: CASSLGQGGLTDTQYF.

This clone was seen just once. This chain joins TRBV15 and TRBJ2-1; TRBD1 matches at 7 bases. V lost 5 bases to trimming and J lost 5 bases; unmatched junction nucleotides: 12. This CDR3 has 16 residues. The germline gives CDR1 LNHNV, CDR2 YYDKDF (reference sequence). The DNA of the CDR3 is TGTGCCACCAGCTCCACCCGCGACAGGGTAGACAATGAGCAGTTCTTC. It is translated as CATSSTRDRVDNEQFF.

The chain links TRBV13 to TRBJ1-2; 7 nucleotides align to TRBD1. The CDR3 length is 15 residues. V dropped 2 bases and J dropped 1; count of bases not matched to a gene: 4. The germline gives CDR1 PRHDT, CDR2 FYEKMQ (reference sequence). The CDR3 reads CASSLRDSFNYGYTF. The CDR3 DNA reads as TGTGCCAGCAGCTTAAGGGACAGCTTTAACTATGGCTACACCTTC.

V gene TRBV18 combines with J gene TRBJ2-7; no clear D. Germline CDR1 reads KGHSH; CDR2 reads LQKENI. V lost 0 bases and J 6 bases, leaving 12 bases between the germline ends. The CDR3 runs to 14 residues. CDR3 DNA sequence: TGTGCCAGCTCACCACCGGGCAGGTCATTCGAGCAGTACTTC. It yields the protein CASSPPGRSFEQYF.

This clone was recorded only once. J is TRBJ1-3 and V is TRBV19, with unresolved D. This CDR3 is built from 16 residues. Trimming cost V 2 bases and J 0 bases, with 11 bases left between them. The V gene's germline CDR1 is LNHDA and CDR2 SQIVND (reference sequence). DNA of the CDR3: TGTGCCAGTAGTATATTGGCAGCTTCCTCTGGAAACACCATATATTTT. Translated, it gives CASSILAASSGNTIYF.

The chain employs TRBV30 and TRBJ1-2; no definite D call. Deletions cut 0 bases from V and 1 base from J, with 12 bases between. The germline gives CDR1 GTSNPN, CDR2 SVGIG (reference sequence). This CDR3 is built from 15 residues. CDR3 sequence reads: CAWSVRWQSNYGYTF. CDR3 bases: TGTGCCTGGAGTGTAAGGTGGCAGAGTAACTATGGCTACACCTTC.

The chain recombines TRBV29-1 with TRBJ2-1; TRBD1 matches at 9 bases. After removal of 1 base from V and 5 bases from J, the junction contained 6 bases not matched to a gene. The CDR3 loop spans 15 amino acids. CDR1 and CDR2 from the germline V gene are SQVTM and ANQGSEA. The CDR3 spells CSVEGGGQGNNEQFF. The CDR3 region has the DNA TGCAGCGTTGAAGGGGGAGGACAGGGGAACAATGAGCAGTTCTTC.